A single sample is the source of the 8 T cell receptor beta chains below, sequenced in a study of technical replicates of blood from several donors. Some clones are missing from TCRdb's copy, which holds only in-frame ones; the method was immunoSEQ multiplex PCR. Of 65,000 to 85,000 clones in the sample, 94% were seen once. Sample: T cells isolated from PBMCs. The receptor source for this set is a human donor in good health.

This chain uses TRBV6-1 with TRBJ2-7; 7 bases align to TRBD1. Trimming cost V 4 bases and J 6 bases; bases outside gene matches: 6. This CDR3 comprises 13 residues. Germline loops: CDR1 MNHNS, CDR2 SASEGT. The CDR3 DNA is TGTGCCAGCAGTGCTACAGGGGAAGGCGAGCAGTACTTC. Encoded protein: CASSATGEGEQYF.

The V and J genes are TRBV5-1 and TRBJ1-2; D is undetermined. V was trimmed by 3 bases and J by 6 bases, leaving 18 bases between them. The CDR3 runs 15 residues. Germline V lookup: CDR1 SGHRS, CDR2 YFSETQ. Here the CDR3 reads CASSYHEGVNDGYTF. In nucleotides, the CDR3 is TGCGCCAGCAGCTACCATGAAGGAGTGAACGATGGCTACACCTTC.

For the CDR3, the DNA is TGTGCCAGCAGTTGGGAGACAGGGCCCTATGGCTACACCTTC. Translating it yields CASSWETGPYGYTF. The genes are TRBV28 and TRBJ1-2; the match to TRBD1 covers 7 bases. Germline CDR1 and CDR2: MDHEN and SYDVKM. The CDR3 contains 14 residues. J gave up 4 bases and V 4 bases, and 6 bases lay outside the gene matches.

The chain employs TRBV19 and TRBJ1-1; 7 bases align to TRBD1. V trimming: 2 bases; J trimming: 1 base; junction bases outside the gene matches: 4. Germline V gene sequence: CDR1 LNHDA, CDR2 SQIVND (reference sequence). There are 15 residues in the CDR3. The CDR3 region is CASSISGTANTEAFF. The CDR3 DNA is TGTGCCAGTAGTATATCCGGGACAGCGAACACTGAAGCTTTCTTT.

The chain recombines TRBV18 with TRBJ1-2; maybe TRBD1 (6 bases). CDR3 length equals 14 residues. The ends were cut back, 7 bases at V and 1 base at J, with 13 bases in the middle. From germline, CDR1 is KGHSH and CDR2 LQKENI. The CDR3 loop is CASLTGTDNYGYTF. CDR3 coding DNA: TGTGCCAGCTTAACAGGGACGGATAACTATGGCTACACCTTC.

The rearrangement uses TRBV5-4 and TRBJ2-2; 13 bases match TRBD2. The V gene's germline CDR1 is SGHNT and CDR2 YYREEE (reference sequence). This CDR3 contains 18 residues. The V gene end was trimmed by 4 bases and the J gene end by 2 bases; junction bases not matched to a gene: 8. CDR3: CASSVGLAGAANTGELFF. The CDR3 coding sequence is TGTGCCAGCAGCGTAGGACTAGCGGGAGCGGCCAACACCGGGGAGCTGTTTTTT.

The V gene is TRBV30, the J gene TRBJ2-7, with TRBD2 matching 11 bases. This CDR3 has 15 residues. In germline, CDR1 is GTSNPN, CDR2 SVGIG (reference sequence). Losses at the gene ends were 0 bases for V and 3 bases for J; bases not matched to a gene: 4. The CDR3 region has the DNA TGTGCCTGGAGTGTAGGGCTAGCGGGAGGCTACGAGCAGTACTTC. The encoded protein is CAWSVGLAGGYEQYF.

The CDR3 loop is CASSYGTGYGYTF. Here the CDR3 DNA reads TGTGCCAGCAGCTACGGGACAGGGTATGGCTACACCTTC. This chain joins TRBV7-2 and TRBJ1-2; TRBD1 matches 9 bases. Germline V lookup: CDR1 SGHTA, CDR2 FQGNSA. Unmatched junction bases numbered 2, after V lost 4 bases and J lost 5 bases. CDR3 size: 13 residues.